Listed below are T cell receptor beta chains from one sample, sequenced in a study of cytomegalovirus exposure and HLA in healthy donors. Sequencing was performed with immunoSEQ multiplex PCR; in TCRdb, only in-frame clones are kept and a portion is missing. The data contain approximately 88,000 clones, roughly 96% of them seen just once; the ten biggest clones take up 1.3%. What was sequenced was PBMCs. The receptor source for this set is a woman aged 18-29 years in good health and CMV-seronegative. CDR3s include the opening cysteine and the closing phenylalanine or tryptophan. Fields, in order: D gene, clone size, V gene, J gene, CDR3 protein, CDR3 DNA. The D gene is left open where the match is weak. A row's size may be missing; if present it is once, few, many or a size class.

>TRBD2|-|TRBV27|TRBJ2-1
CASSLSGNSYNEQFF
TGTGCCAGCAGTCTTAGCGGGAACTCCTACAATGAGCAGTTCTTC
>-|-|TRBV19|TRBJ2-3
CASSIYYPDQPDTQYF
TGTGCCAGTAGTATCTACTACCCTGACCAACCGGATACGCAGTATTTT
>-|-|TRBV5-1|TRBJ1-3
CASSTGTGNTIYF
TGCGCCAGCTCAACAGGGACTGGAAACACCATATATTTT
>TRBD1|-|TRBV25-1|TRBJ1-6
CASSDPPGGSYNSPLHF
TGTGCCAGCAGTGATCCCCCAGGGGGCTCCTATAATTCACCCCTCCACTTT
>TRBD1|-|TRBV4-1|TRBJ1-1
CASSPRTGGFTEAFF
TGCGCCAGCAGCCCACGGACAGGGGGTTTCACTGAAGCTTTCTTT
>-|-|TRBV27|TRBJ2-1
CASSPADYPSSEQFF
TGTGCCAGCAGTCCAGCGGACTATCCCTCAAGTGAGCAGTTCTTC
>TRBD1|-|TRBV28|TRBJ2-7
CASSLPVSTGGSYEQYF
TGTGCCAGCAGTTTACCCGTCTCGACAGGGGGCTCCTACGAGCAGTACTTC
>-|-|TRBV28|TRBJ1-5
CASSLPGGDYQPQHF
TGTGCCAGCAGTTTACCGGGGGGTGACTATCAGCCCCAGCATTTT
>-|-|TRBV28|TRBJ1-4
CASSLPRGSTNEKLFF
TGTGCCAGCAGTTTACCCAGGGGCTCAACTAATGAAAAACTGTTTTTT
>TRBD2|-|TRBV5-4|TRBJ2-1
CASSPGTSGYNEQFF
TGTGCCAGCAGCCCCGGGACTAGCGGTTACAATGAGCAGTTCTTC
>TRBD2|once|TRBV7-8|TRBJ2-1
CASSDVRTSGNSWGEQFF
TGTGCCAGCAGCGATGTAAGGACTAGCGGGAATTCGTGGGGTGAGCAGTTCTTC
>TRBD1|-|TRBV10-3|TRBJ2-6
CAISEGQGEGSGANVLTF
TGTGCCATCAGTGAGGGACAGGGGGAAGGCTCTGGGGCCAACGTCCTGACTTTC
>TRBD2|-|TRBV4-1|TRBJ2-7
CASSQDQAGGVYEQYF
TGCGCCAGCAGCCAAGATCAAGCGGGAGGGGTCTACGAGCAGTACTTC
>-|-|TRBV7-6|TRBJ2-1
CASSQVSEQFF
TGTGCCAGCAGCCAAGTGAGTGAGCAGTTCTTC
>TRBD2|-|TRBV13|TRBJ2-1
CASSYSGIPYNEQFF
TGTGCCAGCAGCTATAGCGGGATCCCGTACAATGAGCAGTTCTTC
>-|-|TRBV10-1|TRBJ2-1
CASSVANEQFF
TGCGCCAGCAGTGTAGCGAATGAGCAGTTCTTC
>TRBD2|-|TRBV6-1|TRBJ2-7
CASSELSGRGSYEQYF
TGTGCCAGCAGTGAATTGAGCGGGAGGGGGTCCTACGAGCAGTACTTC
>TRBD2|-|TRBV15|TRBJ2-2
CATSRVLARNTGELFF
TGTGCCACCAGCAGAGTACTAGCGAGAAACACCGGGGAGCTGTTTTTT
>TRBD2|-|TRBV28|TRBJ2-1
CASSGTSGRFYEQFF
TGTGCCAGCAGTGGGACTAGCGGGAGATTCTATGAGCAGTTCTTC
>-|-|TRBV15|TRBJ2-7
CATSSPGDTSEQYF
TGTGCCACCAGCAGTCCGGGGGATACGAGCGAGCAGTACTTC
>TRBD1|-|TRBV5-1|TRBJ1-2
CASSWDREWGGYGYTF
TGCGCCAGCAGCTGGGACAGGGAATGGGGGGGCTATGGCTACACCTTC
>TRBD1|-|TRBV27|TRBJ2-3
CASTHVQGVTDTQYF
TGTGCCAGCACCCACGTACAGGGGGTGACAGATACGCAGTATTTT
>-|-|TRBV28|TRBJ1-2
CASGGHNYGYTF
TGTGCCAGCGGTGGACATAACTATGGCTACACCTTC
>-|-|TRBV15|TRBJ1-4
CATSRFGGREDEKLFF
TGTGCCACCAGCAGATTCGGGGGAAGGGAGGATGAAAAACTGTTTTTT
>-|-|TRBV5-1|TRBJ2-7
CASSLASHEQYF
TGCGCCAGCAGCTTGGCGTCCCACGAGCAGTACTTC
>TRBD2|-|TRBV27|TRBJ2-1
CASSFGWTSGSHEQFF
TGTGCCAGCAGTTTCGGTTGGACTAGCGGGAGCCATGAGCAGTTCTTC
>-|-|TRBV6-6|TRBJ1-1
CASSDPGGGNTEAFF
TGTGCCAGCAGTGACCCCGGGGGGGGTAACACTGAAGCTTTCTTT
>TRBD1|-|TRBV10-2|TRBJ2-1
CASGPGQGAYEQFF
TGCGCCAGCGGTCCGGGACAGGGGGCCTATGAGCAGTTCTTC
>TRBD1|-|TRBV5-1|TRBJ1-1
CASSAQGAYTEAFF
TGCGCCAGCAGCGCACAGGGGGCATACACTGAAGCTTTCTTT
>TRBD1|-|TRBV6-5|TRBJ2-7
CASSDEGTVYF
TGTGCCAGCAGTGATGAAGGGACAGTGTACTTC
>-|-|TRBV25-1|TRBJ1-5
CASHPVYEGAGNQPQHF
TGTGCCAGCCATCCCGTATACGAGGGTGCCGGCAATCAGCCCCAGCATTTT
>TRBD2|-|TRBV30|TRBJ2-3
CAWSVIAGVPDTQYF
TGTGCCTGGAGTGTAATAGCGGGAGTCCCAGATACGCAGTATTTT
>-|-|TRBV6-6|TRBJ2-3
CASSYSAGATDTQYF
TGTGCCAGCAGTTACTCGGCGGGGGCAACAGATACGCAGTATTTT
>-|-|TRBV27|TRBJ2-7
CASSLSVYPLYEQYF
TGTGCCAGCAGTTTGTCTGTTTATCCCCTCTACGAGCAGTACTTC
>TRBD2|-|TRBV11-2|TRBJ2-7
CASSLWPLAGAGEQYF
TGTGCCAGCAGCTTATGGCCCCTAGCGGGAGCTGGGGAGCAGTACTTC
>TRBD1|-|TRBV5-4|TRBJ2-1
CASRIQGSAYNEQFF
TGTGCCAGCAGGATACAGGGGTCGGCCTACAATGAGCAGTTCTTC
>-|-|TRBV19|TRBJ1-4
CATGGEEKLFF
TGTGCCACCGGGGGTGAGGAAAAACTGTTTTTT
>TRBD1|-|TRBV6-5|TRBJ2-7
CASSYPGQGYEQYF
TGTGCCAGCAGTTACCCTGGACAGGGCTACGAGCAGTACTTC
>TRBD1|-|TRBV30|TRBJ2-5
CAWSVSTARDRGAKGQETQYF
TGTGCCTGGAGTGTATCTACCGCCCGGGACAGGGGCGCAAAAGGTCAAGAGACCCAGTACTTC
>-|-|TRBV6-1|TRBJ2-7
CASSELEIHEQYF
TGTGCCAGCAGTGAATTAGAGATCCACGAGCAGTACTTC
>-|-|TRBV6-6|TRBJ2-7
CASARWGQPSYEQYF
TGTGCCAGCGCGCGATGGGGCCAACCTTCCTACGAGCAGTACTTC
>-|few|TRBV7-2|TRBJ1-6
CASSLGQGPGSPLHF
TGTGCCAGCAGCTTAGGTCAGGGGCCGGGGTCACCCCTCCACTTT
>-|-|TRBV7-6|TRBJ2-1
CASSPLAGVGNEQFF
TGTGCCAGCAGCCCCCTGGCAGGGGTGGGGAATGAGCAGTTCTTC
>TRBD2|-|TRBV7-6|TRBJ2-6
CASSPGLAGVLSGANVLTF
TGTGCCAGCAGCCCGGGACTAGCGGGAGTCCTCTCTGGGGCCAACGTCCTGACTTTC
>-|-|TRBV28|TRBJ1-3
CASSLSVSGNTIYF
TGTGCCAGCAGTTTATCGGTCTCTGGAAACACCATATATTTT
>TRBD2|-|TRBV5-6|TRBJ2-3
CASSYTSGMGGLDAQYF
TGTGCCAGCAGCTACACTAGCGGGATGGGGGGCTTAGATGCGCAGTATTTT
>-|-|TRBV11-2|TRBJ2-5
CASSENQETQYF
TGTGCCAGCAGTGAGAATCAAGAGACCCAGTACTTC
>-|-|TRBV29-1|TRBJ2-7
CSVEGDIYEQYF
TGCAGCGTTGAAGGGGACATTTACGAGCAGTACTTC
>-|-|TRBV15|TRBJ2-7
CATSTREEDYEQYF
TGTGCCACCAGCACCAGGGAAGAGGACTACGAGCAGTACTTC
>-|few|TRBV7-9|TRBJ1-2
CASSPTDTTNYGYTF
TGTGCCAGCAGCCCGACAGATACAACTAACTATGGCTACACCTTC
>TRBD1|-|TRBV5-6|TRBJ2-5
CASSYRDRKEQYF
TGTGCCAGCAGCTACCGGGACAGGAAGGAGCAGTACTTC
>TRBD1|-|TRBV18|TRBJ2-7
CASSPSGTGVYEQYF
TGTGCCAGCTCACCATCCGGGACAGGAGTCTACGAGCAGTACTTC
>-|-|TRBV7-2|TRBJ2-1
CASSLGGMGYNEQFF
TGTGCCAGCAGCTTAGGCGGGATGGGATACAATGAGCAGTTCTTC
>TRBD2|once|TRBV30|TRBJ2-3
CAWTSSGNTQYF
TGTGCCTGGACCTCTAGCGGGAATACGCAGTATTTT
>TRBD2|-|TRBV7-9|TRBJ2-7
CASSLQAGVNEQYF
TGTGCCAGCAGCTTACAAGCGGGAGTGAACGAGCAGTACTTC
>TRBD2|-|TRBV7-2|TRBJ2-3
CASSLAPGLAGTDTQYF
TGTGCCAGCAGCTTAGCGCCGGGACTAGCGGGCACAGATACGCAGTATTTT
>-|-|TRBV13|TRBJ2-7
CASSTRGVLSYEQYF
TGTGCCAGCAGCACAAGGGGTGTCCTATCCTACGAGCAGTACTTC
>-|-|TRBV7-2|TRBJ2-1
CASSLPYNEQFF
TGTGCCAGCAGCCTACCCTACAATGAGCAGTTCTTC
>-|-|TRBV2|TRBJ2-1
CASSEVMAWEVRSYNEQFF
TGTGCCAGCAGTGAAGTAATGGCTTGGGAGGTAAGATCCTACAATGAGCAGTTCTTC
>TRBD2|-|TRBV5-1|TRBJ2-5
CASSLEDGRAQYF
TGCGCCAGCAGCTTGGAGGACGGGAGGGCCCAGTACTTC